Only a few counts were recorded for the clone carrying this T cell receptor beta chain. Template-switching 5'RACE yielded the TCR cDNA; a universal primer site and UMIs were added in the process. TCRdb redid the calling of the 5' RACE reads with MiXCR, one entry per CDR3 protein. In the table there are a few hundred thousand distinct CDR3 sequences, about a fifth of which are singletons. The CDR3 totals 13 residues. Between the trimmed V and J ends, which lost 3 bases and 11 bases, there was a span of 13 bases. In germline, CDR1 is KGHDR, CDR2 SFDVKD. The data derive from a study of T cells after yellow fever vaccination.

The sequencing here drew on PBMCs, taken 15 days after the yellow fever booster vaccination. The origin of this receptor is a man aged 25 to 40 who received the YFV17D yellow fever vaccine. The rearrangement uses TRBV24-1 and TRBJ2-1; D is ambiguous. This CDR3 reads CATSDQLQRKQFF. The CDR3 nucleotides read TGTGCCACCAGTGATCAGCTTCAAAGAAAGCAGTTCTTC.